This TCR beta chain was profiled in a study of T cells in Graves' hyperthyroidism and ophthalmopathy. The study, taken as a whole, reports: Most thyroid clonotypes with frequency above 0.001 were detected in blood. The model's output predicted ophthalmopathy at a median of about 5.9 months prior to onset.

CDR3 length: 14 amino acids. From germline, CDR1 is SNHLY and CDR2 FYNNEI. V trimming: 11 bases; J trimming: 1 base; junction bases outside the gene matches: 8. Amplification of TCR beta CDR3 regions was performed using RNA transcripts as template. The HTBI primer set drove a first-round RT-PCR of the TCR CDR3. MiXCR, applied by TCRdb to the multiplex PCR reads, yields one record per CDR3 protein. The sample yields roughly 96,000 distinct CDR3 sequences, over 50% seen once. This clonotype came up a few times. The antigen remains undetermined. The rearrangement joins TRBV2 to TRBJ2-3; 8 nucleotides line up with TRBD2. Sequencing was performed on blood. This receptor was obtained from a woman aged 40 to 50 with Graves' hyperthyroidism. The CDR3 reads CALHTSGRTDTQYF. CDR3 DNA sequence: TGTGCCCTCCACACTAGCGGACGCACAGATACGCAGTATTTT.